What follows describes a single T cell receptor (beta chain). The participants were between roughly 18 and 89 years old and came from 24 US areas. Cohorts were determined from participant-reported clinical history. Recovery meant two consecutive negative NP/OP PCR tests, professional clearance, or resolved symptoms. The CDR3 has 12 amino acids. The V end lost 5 bases, the J end lost 6 bases, and 7 bases lay between the germline ends. Germline assignment: CDR1 SNHLY and CDR2 FYNNEI. This entry belongs to a study of blood T cell repertoires in COVID-19. In the study's own analysis: How many nucleated cells were present was estimated from reference gene primer amplification. Clones were sequenced by immunoSEQ multiplex PCR, and TCRdb holds only the in-frame ones, with some missing. The V and J calls and clone size come from that table; D and trimming were worked out from the DNA. The profile shows roughly 250,000 clones, about 93% of them singletons.

The chain combines TRBV2 with TRBJ2-2; maybe TRBD2 (5 bases). The source material was PBMCs or T cells enriched from blood (not recorded which). The source of this sequence is a woman younger than 35 who had recovered from COVID-19. CDR3 nucleotides: TGTGCCAGCAGTCAGGAGGCCGGGGAGCTGTTTTTT. This sequence encodes CASSQEAGELFF.